This T cell receptor (beta chain) was identified in a study of blood T cells in healthy people across ages. General study results and limits: Older individuals had lower TCR beta diversity per million T cells (the decline was roughly linear).

It was with a sample-barcoded 5' primer and a J-beta primer mix that a second PCR of about 7 to 12 cycles was run. Tags on each cDNA molecule came from a template-switch adaptor with 12 random nucleotides. Each of the samples gave a minimum of 3 million paired-end reads that contained CDR3. TCRdb re-analysed the 5' RACE reads in MiXCR, keeping a single row per CDR3 protein. Counted here are about 1.6 million distinct CDR3 sequences, roughly 30% occurring once; the ten biggest clones make up roughly 12%. Worth noting for this clonotype: The antigen is not known.

Trimming took 8 bases from V and 0 from J; bases not matched to a gene: 12. From germline, CDR1 is KGHDR and CDR2 SFDVKD. The CDR3 contains 17 residues. The chain has TRBV24-1 and TRBJ1-5; 7 bases align to TRBD1. Material: blood. This TCR was sampled from a woman in her 30s in good health. The CDR3 nucleotides read TGTGCCACCACTATAGAAGGGGACAGACGTAGCAATCAGCCCCAGCATTTT. This translates into CATTIEGDRRSNQPQHF.